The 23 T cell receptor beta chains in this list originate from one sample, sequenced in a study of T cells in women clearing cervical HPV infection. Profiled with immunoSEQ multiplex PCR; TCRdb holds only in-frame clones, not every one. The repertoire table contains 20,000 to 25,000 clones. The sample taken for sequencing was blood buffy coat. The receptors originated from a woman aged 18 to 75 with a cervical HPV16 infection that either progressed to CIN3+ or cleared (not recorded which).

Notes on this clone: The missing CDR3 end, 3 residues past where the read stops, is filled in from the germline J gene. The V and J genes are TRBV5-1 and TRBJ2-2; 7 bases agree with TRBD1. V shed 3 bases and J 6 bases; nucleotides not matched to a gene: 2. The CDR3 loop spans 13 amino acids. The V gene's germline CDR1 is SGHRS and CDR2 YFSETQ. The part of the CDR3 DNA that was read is TGCGCCAGCAGCTCGGGACAGTCCGGGGAG. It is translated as CASSSGQSGE. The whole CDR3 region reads CASSSGQSGELFF.

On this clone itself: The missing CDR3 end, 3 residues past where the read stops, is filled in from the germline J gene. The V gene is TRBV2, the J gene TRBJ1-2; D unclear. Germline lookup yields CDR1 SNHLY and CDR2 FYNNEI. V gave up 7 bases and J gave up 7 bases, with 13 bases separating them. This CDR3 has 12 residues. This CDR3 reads CASTMEGFGYTF. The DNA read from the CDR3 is TGTGCCAGCACCATGGAAGGGTTTGGC.

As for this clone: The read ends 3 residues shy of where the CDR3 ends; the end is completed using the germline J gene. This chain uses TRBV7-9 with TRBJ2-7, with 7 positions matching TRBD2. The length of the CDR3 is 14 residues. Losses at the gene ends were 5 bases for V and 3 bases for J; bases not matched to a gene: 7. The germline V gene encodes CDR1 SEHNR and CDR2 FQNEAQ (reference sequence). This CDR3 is CASSEGLTLYEQYF. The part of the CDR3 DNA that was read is TGTGCCAGCAGCGAGGGACTAACACTCTACGAG.

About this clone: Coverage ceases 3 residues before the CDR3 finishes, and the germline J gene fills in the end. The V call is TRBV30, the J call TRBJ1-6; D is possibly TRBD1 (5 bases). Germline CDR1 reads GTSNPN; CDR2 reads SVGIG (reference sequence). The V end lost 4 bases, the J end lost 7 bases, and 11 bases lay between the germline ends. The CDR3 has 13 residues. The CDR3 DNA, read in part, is TGTGCCTGGAATCCAACAGGAAATTCACCC. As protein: CAWNPTGNSP. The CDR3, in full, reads CAWNPTGNSPLHF.

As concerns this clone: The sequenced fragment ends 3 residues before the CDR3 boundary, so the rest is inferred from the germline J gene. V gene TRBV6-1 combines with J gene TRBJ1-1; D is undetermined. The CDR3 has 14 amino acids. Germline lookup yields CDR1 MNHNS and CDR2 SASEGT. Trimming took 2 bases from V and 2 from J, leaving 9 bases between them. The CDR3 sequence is CASSETRFNTEAFF. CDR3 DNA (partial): TGTGCCAGCAGTGAAACGAGGTTCAACACTGAA.

The CDR3 bases that were read are TGTGCCAGTAGTAGGGACAGGGAACCC. Amino acid sequence: CASSRDREP. The entire CDR3 reads CASSRDREPYTF. The chain is built from TRBV19 and TRBJ1-2; TRBD1 agrees at 9 bases. The read gets to within 3 residues of the CDR3 end, and the germline J gene fills in the rest. This CDR3 is 12 amino acids long. Germline V gene lookup returns CDR1 LNHDA and CDR2 SQIVND (reference sequence).

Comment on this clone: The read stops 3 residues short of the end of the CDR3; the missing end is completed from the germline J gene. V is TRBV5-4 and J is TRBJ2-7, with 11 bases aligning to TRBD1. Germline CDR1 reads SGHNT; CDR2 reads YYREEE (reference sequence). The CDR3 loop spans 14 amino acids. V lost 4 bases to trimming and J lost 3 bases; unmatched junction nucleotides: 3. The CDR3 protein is CASSPGTGGYEQYF. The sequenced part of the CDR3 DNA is TGTGCCAGCAGCCCCGGGACAGGGGGCTACGAG.

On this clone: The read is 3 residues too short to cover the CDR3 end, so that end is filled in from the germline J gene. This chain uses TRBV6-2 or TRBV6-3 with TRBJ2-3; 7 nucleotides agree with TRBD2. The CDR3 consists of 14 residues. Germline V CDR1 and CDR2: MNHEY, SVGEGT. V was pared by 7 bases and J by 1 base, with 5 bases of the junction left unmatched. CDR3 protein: CASTRGSRTDTQYF. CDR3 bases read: TGTGCCAGCACCCGCGGGAGCCGCACAGATACG.

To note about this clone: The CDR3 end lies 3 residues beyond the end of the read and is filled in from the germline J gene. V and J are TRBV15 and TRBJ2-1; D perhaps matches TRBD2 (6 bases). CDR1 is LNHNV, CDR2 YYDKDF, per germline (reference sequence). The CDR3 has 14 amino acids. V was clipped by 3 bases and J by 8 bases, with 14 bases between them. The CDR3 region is CATSSQRASDEQFF. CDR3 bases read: TGTGCCACCAGCAGCCAGCGGGCTAGCGATGAG.

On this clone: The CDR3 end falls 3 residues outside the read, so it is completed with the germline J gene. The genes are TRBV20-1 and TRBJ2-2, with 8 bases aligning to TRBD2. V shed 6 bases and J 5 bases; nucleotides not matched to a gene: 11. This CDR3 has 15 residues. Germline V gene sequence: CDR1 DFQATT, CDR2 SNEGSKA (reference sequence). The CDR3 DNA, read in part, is TGCAGTGCCCAGGCCCGGGGGGGCTTAACCGGGGAG. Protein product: CSAQARGGLTGE. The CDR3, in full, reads CSAQARGGLTGELFF.

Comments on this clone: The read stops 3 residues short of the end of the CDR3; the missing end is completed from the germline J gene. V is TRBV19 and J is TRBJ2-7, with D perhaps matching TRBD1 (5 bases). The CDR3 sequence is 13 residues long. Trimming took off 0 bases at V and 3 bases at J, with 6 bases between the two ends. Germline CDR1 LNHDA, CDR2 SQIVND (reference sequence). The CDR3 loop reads CASSIDQGYEQYF. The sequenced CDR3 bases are TGTGCCAGTAGTATAGATCAGGGCTACGAG.

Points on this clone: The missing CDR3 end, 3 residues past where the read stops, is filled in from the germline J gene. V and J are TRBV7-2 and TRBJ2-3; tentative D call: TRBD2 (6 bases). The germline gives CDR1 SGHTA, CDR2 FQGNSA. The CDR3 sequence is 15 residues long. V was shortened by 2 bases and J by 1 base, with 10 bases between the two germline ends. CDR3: CASSLQSSGTDTQYF. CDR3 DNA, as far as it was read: TGTGCCAGCAGCTTACAATCTAGCGGCACAGATACG.

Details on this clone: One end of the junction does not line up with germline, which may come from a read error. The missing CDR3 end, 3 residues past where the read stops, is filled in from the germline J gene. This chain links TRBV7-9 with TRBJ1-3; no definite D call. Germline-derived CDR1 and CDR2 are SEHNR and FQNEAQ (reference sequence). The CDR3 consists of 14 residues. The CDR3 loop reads CASRLGGAGNTIYF. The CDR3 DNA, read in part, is TGTGCCAGCAGGTTAGGCGGGGCTGGAAACACC.

The chain's CDR3 is CASSYSGGGQPQYF. The CDR3 bases that were read are TGTGCCAGCAGTTACTCTGGGGGGGGTCAGCCG. The V gene is TRBV6-2 or TRBV6-3, the J gene TRBJ2-3; 7 nucleotides align to TRBD2. The read gets to within 3 residues of the CDR3 end, and the germline J gene fills in the rest. CDR1 and CDR2 from the germline V gene are MNHEY and SVGEGT. The CDR3 runs to 14 residues.

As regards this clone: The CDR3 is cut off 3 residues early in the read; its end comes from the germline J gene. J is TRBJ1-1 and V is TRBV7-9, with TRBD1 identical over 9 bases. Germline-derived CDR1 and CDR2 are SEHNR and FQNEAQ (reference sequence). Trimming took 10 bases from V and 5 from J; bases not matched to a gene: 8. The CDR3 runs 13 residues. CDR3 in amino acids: CATIQGAGTEAFF. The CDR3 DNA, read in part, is TGTGCCACTATACAGGGGGCAGGAACTGAA.

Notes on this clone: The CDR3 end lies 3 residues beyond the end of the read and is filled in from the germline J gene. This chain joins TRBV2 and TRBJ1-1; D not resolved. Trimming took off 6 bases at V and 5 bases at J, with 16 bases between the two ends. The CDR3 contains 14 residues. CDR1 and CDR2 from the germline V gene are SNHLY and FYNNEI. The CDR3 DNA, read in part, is TGTGCCAGCAGAGCGACGGCAGTTCTGACTGAA. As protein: CASRATAVLTE. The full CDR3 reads CASRATAVLTEAFF.

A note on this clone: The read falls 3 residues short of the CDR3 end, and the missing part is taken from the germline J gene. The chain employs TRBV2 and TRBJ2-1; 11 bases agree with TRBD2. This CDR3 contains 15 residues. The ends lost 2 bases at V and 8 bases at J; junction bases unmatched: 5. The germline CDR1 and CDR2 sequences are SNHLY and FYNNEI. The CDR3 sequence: CASSERASGRYEQFF. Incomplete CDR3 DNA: TGTGCCAGCAGTGAACGGGCTAGCGGGAGGTATGAG.

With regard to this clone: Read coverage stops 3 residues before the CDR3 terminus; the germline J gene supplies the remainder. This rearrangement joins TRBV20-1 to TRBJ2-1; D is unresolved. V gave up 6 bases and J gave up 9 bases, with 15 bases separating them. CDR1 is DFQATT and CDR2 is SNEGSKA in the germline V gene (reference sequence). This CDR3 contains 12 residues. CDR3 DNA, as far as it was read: TGCAGTGCCCACGGGTTGCCGGCTGAG. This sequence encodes CSAHGLPAE. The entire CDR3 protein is CSAHGLPAEQFF.

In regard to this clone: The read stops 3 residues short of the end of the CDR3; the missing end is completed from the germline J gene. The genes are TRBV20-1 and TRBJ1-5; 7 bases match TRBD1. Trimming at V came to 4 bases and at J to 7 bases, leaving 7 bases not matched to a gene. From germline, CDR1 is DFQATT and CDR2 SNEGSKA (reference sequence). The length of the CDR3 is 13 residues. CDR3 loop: CSAIETGTQPQHF. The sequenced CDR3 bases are TGCAGTGCTATCGAGACAGGGACCCAGCCC.

This CDR3 reads CASSLNLKSYNEQFF. The CDR3 bases that were read are TGTGCCAGCAGCTTAAATCTAAAATCCTACAATGAG. V is TRBV7-2 and J is TRBJ2-1; D remains unclear. The read ends 3 residues shy of where the CDR3 ends; the end is completed using the germline J gene. CDR1 SGHTA and CDR2 FQGNSA come from the germline V gene. V gave up 2 bases and J gave up 1 base, with 9 bases separating them. This CDR3 spans 15 amino acids.

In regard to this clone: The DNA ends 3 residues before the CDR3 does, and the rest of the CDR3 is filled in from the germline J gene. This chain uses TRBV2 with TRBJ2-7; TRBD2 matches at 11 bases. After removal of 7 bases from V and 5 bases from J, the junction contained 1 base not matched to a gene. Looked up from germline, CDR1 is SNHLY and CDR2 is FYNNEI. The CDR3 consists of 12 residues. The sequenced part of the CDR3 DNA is TGTGCCAGCATACTAGCGGGAGACGAG. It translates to CASILAGDE. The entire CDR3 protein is CASILAGDEQYF. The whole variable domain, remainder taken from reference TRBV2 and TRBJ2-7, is EPEVTQTPSHQVTQMGQEVILRCVPISNHLYFYWYRQILGQKVEFLVSFYNNEISEKSEIFDDQFSVERPDGSNFTLKIRSTKLEDSAMYFCASILAGDEQYFGPGTRLTVT.

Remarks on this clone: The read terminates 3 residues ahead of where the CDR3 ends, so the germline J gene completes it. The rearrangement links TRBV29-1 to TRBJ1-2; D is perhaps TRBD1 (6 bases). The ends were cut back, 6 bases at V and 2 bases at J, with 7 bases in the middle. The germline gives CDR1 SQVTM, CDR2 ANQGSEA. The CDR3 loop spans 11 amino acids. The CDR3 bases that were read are TGCAGCGTCGGACAGAACTATGGC. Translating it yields CSVGQNYG. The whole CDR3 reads CSVGQNYGYTF.

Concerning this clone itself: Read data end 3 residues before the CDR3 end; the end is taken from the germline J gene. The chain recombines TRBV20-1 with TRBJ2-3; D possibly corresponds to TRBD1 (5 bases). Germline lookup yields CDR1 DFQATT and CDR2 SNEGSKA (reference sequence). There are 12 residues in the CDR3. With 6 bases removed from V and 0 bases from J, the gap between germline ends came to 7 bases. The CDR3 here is CSAPGSTDTQYF. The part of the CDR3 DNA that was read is TGCAGTGCCCCAGGGAGCACAGATACG.